These T cell receptor beta chains were read from a single sample in a study of cytotoxic CD8 clonotypes in ibrutinib-treated CLL. Produced via immunoSEQ multiplex PCR; TCRdb's table is partial and in-frame only. The sample consists of tens of thousands of clones, just over 65% of them appearing once. Source: PBMCs, taken after 24 months of ibrutinib treatment. Source of these receptors: a human donor with chronic lymphocytic leukemia. CDR3s include the opening cysteine and the closing phenylalanine or tryptophan.

CASSEGGTDTQYF,TRBV6-1,TRBJ2-3
CASMGGVRAYGYTF,TRBV2,TRBJ1-2
CARGLGGGYEQYF,TRBV2,TRBJ2-7
CASSSPVRLANYGYTF,TRBV13,TRBJ1-2
CASSQYRGVYGYTF,TRBV19,TRBJ1-2
CASSQSVASAGANVLTF,TRBV4-2,TRBJ2-6
CASSFGGSGNEQFF,TRBV7-3,TRBJ2-1
CAWRPSPPWPFLDEQYF,TRBV30,TRBJ2-7
CASSLALRAGVDEQYF,TRBV7-9,TRBJ2-7
CASSLSGYTEAFF,TRBV27,TRBJ1-1
CASSSRTSHTDTQYF,TRBV7-2,TRBJ2-3
CASSFGVPYEQYF,TRBV7-8,TRBJ2-7
CASSSGLENEQFF,TRBV5-1,TRBJ2-1
CASSLGTSGWRSTDTQYF,TRBV5-1,TRBJ2-3
CASGLLGNTEAFF,TRBV7-3,TRBJ1-1
CSTSEDTQYF,TRBV29-1,TRBJ2-3
CASSLRGSSDTQYF,TRBV7-6,TRBJ2-3
CASSYGLGQFF,TRBV28,TRBJ2-1
CASSPPQGGVRVTQYF,TRBV19,TRBJ2-5
CASSSNNEQFF,TRBV28,TRBJ2-1
CASSFGGSGNEQFF,TRBV11-3,TRBJ2-1
CASSPRTTPNEQFF,TRBV2,TRBJ2-1
CAWSVRKPPRGYEQYF,TRBV30,TRBJ2-7
CASSQDPGSGRGRGNEQFF,TRBV4-1,TRBJ2-1
CASSYMRGGNTEAFF,TRBV7-6,TRBJ1-1
CASSAPGLLYNEQFF,TRBV9,TRBJ2-1
CASSLGPTGPNQPQHF,TRBV5-1,TRBJ1-5
CAWRSRAWTTNEKLFF,TRBV30,TRBJ1-4
CACLTLGDTEAFF,TRBV30,TRBJ1-1
CASSQEGWIPNTEAFF,TRBV4-2,TRBJ1-1
CASSLILANEQFF,TRBV5-1,TRBJ2-1
CASSLTSGRDEKLFF,TRBV7-9,TRBJ1-4